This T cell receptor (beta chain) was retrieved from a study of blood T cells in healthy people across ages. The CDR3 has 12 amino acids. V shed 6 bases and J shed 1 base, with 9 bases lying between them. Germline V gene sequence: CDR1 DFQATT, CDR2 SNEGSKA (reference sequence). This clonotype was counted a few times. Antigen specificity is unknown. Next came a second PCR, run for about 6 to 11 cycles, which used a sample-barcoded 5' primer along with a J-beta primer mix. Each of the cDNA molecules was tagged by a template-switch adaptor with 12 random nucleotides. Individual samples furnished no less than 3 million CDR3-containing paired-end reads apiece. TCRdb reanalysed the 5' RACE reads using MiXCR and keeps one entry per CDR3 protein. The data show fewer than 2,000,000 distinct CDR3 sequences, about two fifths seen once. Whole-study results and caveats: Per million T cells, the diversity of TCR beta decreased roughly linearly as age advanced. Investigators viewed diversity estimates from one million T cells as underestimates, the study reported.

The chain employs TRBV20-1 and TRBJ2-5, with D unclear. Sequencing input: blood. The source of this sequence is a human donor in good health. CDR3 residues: CSASEVQETQYF. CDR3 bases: TGCAGTGCCTCAGAGGTCCAAGAGACCCAGTACTTC.